This TCR beta chain derives from a study of T cells after yellow fever vaccination. The V end was cut by 5 bases, the J end by 0 bases, with 14 bases between. The length of the CDR3 is 16 residues. Germline V lookup: CDR1 SEHNR, CDR2 FQNEAQ (reference sequence). MiXCR was run by TCRdb on the 5' RACE reads, yielding one entry per CDR3 protein. The table lists under 400,000 distinct CDR3 sequences, 12% of them singletons, with roughly 3.1% in the top ten. This TCR was recovered from a man younger than 35 who received the YFV17D yellow fever vaccine. The V call is TRBV7-9, the J call TRBJ1-3, with D possibly matching TRBD1 (6 bases). The input for sequencing was CD4+ T cells sorted from PBMCs, taken 15 days after the yellow fever booster vaccination. This CDR3 reads CASSSTGKTSGNTIYF. The CDR3 DNA reads as TGTGCCAGCAGCAGTACAGGGAAGACCTCTGGAAACACCATATATTTT.